This note documents a single T cell receptor (beta chain) sequence. The data were taken from a study of blood T cell repertoires in COVID-19. About the study: PBMCs, B-cell-depleted T cells, or T cells were the source of the cDNA or gDNA that made up the material.

Trimming at V came to 6 bases and at J to 2 bases, leaving 10 bases not matched to a gene. Germline loops: CDR1 SGHRS, CDR2 YFSETQ. There are 15 residues in the CDR3. Those enrolled, adults aged about 18 to 89 years, came from some 23 US areas. Participant-reported clinical history was the basis for cohort assignment. This table comes from immunoSEQ multiplex PCR, and its TCRdb copy is limited to in-frame clones, with some not included. This sample has fewer than 350,000 clones, with around 90% found just once. The V call is TRBV5-1, the J call TRBJ2-5; 7 nucleotides align to TRBD1. Sequencing used PBMCs or T cells enriched from blood (not recorded which). The clonotype was recovered from a woman under 40 with acute COVID-19. The CDR3 nucleotides are TGCGCCAGCACCTCGACAGGGTCGGGACAAGAGACCCAGTACTTC. This sequence encodes CASTSTGSGQETQYF.